This T cell receptor beta chain was sequenced during a study of blood T cell repertoires in COVID-19. Trimming at V came to 4 bases and at J to 4 bases, leaving 13 bases not matched to a gene. Germline V gives CDR1 MNHEY, CDR2 SVGEGT. The CDR3 spans 19 residues. The method was immunoSEQ multiplex PCR; TCRdb's version includes in-frame clones alone and lacks a portion of them. Among roughly 240,000 clones listed, about 79% were seen once. The rearrangement links TRBV6-2 or TRBV6-3 to TRBJ2-5; 15 bases fit TRBD2. The sample consisted of peripheral blood. The TCR was taken from a man between 40 and 49 years old who had recovered from COVID-19. DNA of the CDR3: TGTGCCAGCAGTTTTCACCCGGGGACTAGCGGGGGGAGTCGAGAGACCCAGTACTTC. Its protein is CASSFHPGTSGGSRETQYF.